Shown below are 9 T cell receptor beta chains from a single sample sequenced in a study of blood T cells in healthy people across ages. Primed by a sample-barcoded 5' primer and a J-beta primer mix, a second PCR proceeded for about 6 to 11 cycles. MiXCR was run by TCRdb on the 5' RACE reads, yielding one entry per CDR3 protein. In the table there are over 600,000 distinct CDR3 sequences, about 45% of which are singletons. The sequenced sample consisted of blood. These TCRs come from a man older than 75 in good health.

In its sample, this clonotype was seen a few times. The chain couples TRBV10-3 to TRBJ2-3; D is perhaps TRBD2 (5 bases). Trimming removed 6 bases at V and 2 bases at J, with 12 bases between. Germline V gene lookup returns CDR1 ENHRY and CDR2 SYGVKD. CDR3 size: 14 residues. In DNA form, the CDR3 reads TGTGCCATCAGGGACTCCTCCAACACAGATACGCAGTATTTT. Its protein product is CAIRDSSNTDTQYF.

This clonotype was seen a few times. The chain has TRBV20-1 and TRBJ2-7, with D perhaps matching TRBD1 or TRBD2 (7 bases each). Trimming pared 7 bases from V and 7 bases from J, leaving 17 bases between. CDR1 DFQATT and CDR2 SNEGSKA come from the germline V gene (reference sequence). This CDR3 has 12 amino acids. CDR3 in DNA: TGCAGTGTCCCGACAGGGACTATGGAGCAGTACTTC. Protein product: CSVPTGTMEQYF.

V usage is TRBV6-5 and J usage is TRBJ1-4, with 7 nucleotides matching TRBD1. CDR1 and CDR2 (germline): MNHEY, SVGAGI. The CDR3 extends over 15 amino acids. Trimming removed 0 bases from V and 6 bases from J; junction bases left unmatched: 4. The CDR3 nucleotides read TGTGCCAGCAGTTACTCGCAGGGGGGTTATGAAAAACTGTTTTTT. Translating it yields CASSYSQGGYEKLFF.

The chain recombines TRBV5-6 with TRBJ2-1; 7 bases map to TRBD2. After removal of 5 bases from V and 4 bases from J, the junction contained 9 bases not matched to a gene. This CDR3 has 15 amino acids. Germline loops: CDR1 SGHDT, CDR2 YYEEEE. The CDR3 DNA follows: TGTGCCAGCAGTCCCCCGGGGGGTATATACAATGAGCAGTTCTTC. Encoded protein: CASSPPGGIYNEQFF.

In this sample, this clonotype turned up a few times. This chain uses TRBV24-1 with TRBJ2-5, with 7 bases lining up with TRBD2. Germline CDR1 KGHDR, CDR2 SFDVKD. Trimming cost V 9 bases and J 4 bases; bases outside gene matches: 10. This CDR3 spans 14 amino acids. DNA of the CDR3: TGTGCCACCCAATCTGGGGGGGGGTTAGAGACCCAGTACTTC. Protein sequence: CATQSGGGLETQYF.

V and J are TRBV5-4 and TRBJ2-5; TRBD2 matches at 10 bases. Germline CDR1 SGHNT, CDR2 YYREEE (reference sequence). Unmatched junction bases numbered 13, after V lost 6 bases and J lost 11 bases. The CDR3 is 14 amino acids. The CDR3: CASISASGGNEQYF. Written as DNA, the CDR3 is TGTGCCAGCATCTCGGCTAGCGGGGGCAATGAGCAGTACTTC.

The CDR3 reads CSARDLGVANIQYF. In DNA, the CDR3 is TGCAGTGCTAGAGACCTGGGGGTGGCGAACATTCAGTACTTC. The V gene is TRBV20-1, the J gene TRBJ2-4; D is possibly TRBD1 or TRBD2 (5 bases each). CDR3 length: 14 amino acids. Trimming took 0 bases from V and 7 from J, leaving 13 bases between them. CDR1 and CDR2 (germline): DFQATT, SNEGSKA (reference sequence).

The chain combines TRBV6-6 with TRBJ1-2; no firm D call. This CDR3 spans 13 amino acids. The germline V and J ends were trimmed by 2 bases and 7 bases, with 11 bases remaining between them. CDR1 MNHNY and CDR2 SVGAGI come from the germline V gene (reference sequence). CDR3 residues: CASSYVTGSGYTF. The CDR3 DNA reads as TGTGCCAGCAGTTACGTTACCGGAAGTGGCTACACCTTC.

The CDR3 region has the DNA TGCGCCAGCAGCCAAGATTCTAGGGGCACAGATACGCAGTATTTT. Protein product: CASSQDSRGTDTQYF. The chain carries TRBV4-3 and TRBJ2-3, with D uncertain. The V gene's germline CDR1 is LGHNA and CDR2 YSLEER. The CDR3 is made up of 15 amino acids. V gave up 0 bases and J gave up 1 base, with 8 bases separating them.